These T cell receptor beta chains were read from a single sample in a study of shared clonotypes between healthy human individuals. Repertoires were generated with immunoSEQ multiplex PCR, while TCRdb's copy carries only in-frame clones and drops some. The sample shows 600,000 to 700,000 clones, about 80% of them seen only once. Material: memory CD4+ T cells sorted from blood. The receptors were gathered from a woman in her twenties or thirties in good health. CDR3s include the opening cysteine and the closing phenylalanine or tryptophan. The D gene is left open where the match is weak. Clone size, where shown, is once, few, many, or a class for clones that have expanded.

V gene: TRBV6-1
J gene: TRBJ2-5
clone size: -
D gene: TRBD1
CDR3 protein: CASSGLQGFSRETQYF
CDR3 DNA: TGTGCCAGCAGTGGGCTACAGGGGTTCTCGAGGGAGACCCAGTACTTC

V gene: TRBV6-5
J gene: TRBJ1-1
clone size: -
D gene: -
CDR3 protein: CASSSQGNTEAFF
CDR3 DNA: TGTGCCAGCAGTTCACAGGGGAACACTGAAGCTTTCTTT

V gene: TRBV7-9
J gene: TRBJ1-4
clone size: few
D gene: -
CDR3 protein: CASSTNPVEKLFF
CDR3 DNA: TGTGCCAGCAGCACTAACCCAGTTGAAAAACTGTTTTTT

V gene: TRBV7-2
J gene: TRBJ1-5
clone size: -
D gene: -
CDR3 protein: CASSNRYNQPQHF
CDR3 DNA: TGTGCCAGCAGCAATAGGTACAATCAGCCCCAGCATTTT

V gene: TRBV19
J gene: TRBJ2-7
clone size: -
D gene: TRBD1
CDR3 protein: CASSSLITGGSYEQYF
CDR3 DNA: TGTGCCAGTAGTAGCCTAATCACAGGGGGTTCCTACGAGCAGTACTTC

V gene: TRBV2
J gene: TRBJ2-1
clone size: few
D gene: -
CDR3 protein: CAASSMGRTYNEQFF
CDR3 DNA: TGTGCCGCCAGCAGTATGGGCAGAACCTACAATGAGCAGTTCTTC

V gene: TRBV6-1
J gene: TRBJ2-1
clone size: -
D gene: -
CDR3 protein: CASSDPSGRVRGHNEQFF
CDR3 DNA: TGTGCCAGCAGTGACCCTTCCGGTCGGGTAAGGGGTCACAATGAGCAGTTCTTC

V gene: TRBV7-2
J gene: TRBJ1-2
clone size: once
D gene: -
CDR3 protein: CASSSTGVSKGYGYTF
CDR3 DNA: TGTGCCAGCAGCTCCACCGGGGTATCGAAGGGGTATGGCTACACCTTC

V gene: TRBV7-8
J gene: TRBJ2-7
clone size: -
D gene: -
CDR3 protein: CASSLGRTNIYEQYF
CDR3 DNA: TGTGCCAGCAGCTTAGGTCGAACGAATATATACGAGCAGTACTTC

V gene: TRBV5-1
J gene: TRBJ2-5
clone size: -
D gene: -
CDR3 protein: CASSFGGGGYQETQYF
CDR3 DNA: TGCGCCAGCAGCTTTGGAGGCGGAGGGTACCAAGAGACCCAGTACTTC

V gene: TRBV5-1
J gene: TRBJ2-1
clone size: few
D gene: -
CDR3 protein: CASSLVGSHEQFF
CDR3 DNA: TGCGCCAGCAGCTTAGTAGGTAGCCATGAGCAGTTCTTC

V gene: TRBV7-2
J gene: TRBJ2-7
clone size: -
D gene: -
CDR3 protein: CASRAQGSSYEQYF
CDR3 DNA: TGTGCCAGCAGGGCGCAGGGAAGCTCCTACGAGCAGTACTTC

V gene: TRBV28
J gene: TRBJ2-7
clone size: -
D gene: -
CDR3 protein: CASSYQKIGRKQYF
CDR3 DNA: TGTGCCAGCAGCTACCAAAAAATAGGACGCAAGCAGTACTTC

V gene: TRBV5-1
J gene: TRBJ2-2
clone size: -
D gene: -
CDR3 protein: CASSNKGTGELFF
CDR3 DNA: TGCGCCAGCAGTAACAAGGGCACCGGGGAGCTGTTTTTT

V gene: TRBV5-6
J gene: TRBJ2-7
clone size: -
D gene: -
CDR3 protein: CASSGGRWGYEQYF
CDR3 DNA: TGTGCCAGCAGCGGAGGACGGTGGGGCTACGAGCAGTACTTC

V gene: TRBV9
J gene: TRBJ2-1
clone size: -
D gene: -
CDR3 protein: CASSIGGSSYNEQFF
CDR3 DNA: TGTGCCAGCAGCATCGGCGGAAGCTCCTACAATGAGCAGTTCTTC

V gene: TRBV18
J gene: TRBJ1-4
clone size: -
D gene: -
CDR3 protein: CASSPATNEKLFF
CDR3 DNA: TGTGCCAGCTCACCAGCAACTAATGAAAAACTGTTTTTT

V gene: TRBV28
J gene: TRBJ1-5
clone size: many
D gene: -
CDR3 protein: CASSLRPEPQHF
CDR3 DNA: TGTGCCAGCAGTTTAAGGCCGGAGCCCCAGCATTTT

V gene: TRBV7-9
J gene: TRBJ2-3
clone size: -
D gene: TRBD2
CDR3 protein: CASSPQTSGLSNTQYF
CDR3 DNA: TGTGCCAGCAGCCCGCAGACTAGCGGGCTTTCAAATACGCAGTATTTT

V gene: TRBV7-9
J gene: TRBJ2-1
clone size: -
D gene: TRBD2
CDR3 protein: CASSVPGTSGGLDNEQFF
CDR3 DNA: TGTGCCAGCAGCGTTCCCGGGACTAGCGGGGGCCTGGACAATGAGCAGTTCTTC

V gene: TRBV5-4
J gene: TRBJ2-5
clone size: -
D gene: TRBD2
CDR3 protein: CASSSSGTSAETQYF
CDR3 DNA: TGTGCCAGCAGCTCCTCCGGGACTAGCGCGGAGACCCAGTACTTC

V gene: TRBV7-7
J gene: TRBJ2-1
clone size: few
D gene: -
CDR3 protein: CASSLGVGGEQFF
CDR3 DNA: TGTGCCAGCAGCTTAGGAGTTGGTGGTGAGCAGTTCTTC

V gene: TRBV28
J gene: TRBJ1-5
clone size: -
D gene: -
CDR3 protein: CASSFSSSNQPQHF
CDR3 DNA: TGTGCCAGCAGTTTTTCTTCGAGCAATCAGCCCCAGCATTTT

V gene: TRBV5-1
J gene: TRBJ2-1
clone size: -
D gene: -
CDR3 protein: CASSSGTLYNEQFF
CDR3 DNA: TGCGCCAGCAGCTCCGGGACACTATACAATGAGCAGTTCTTC

V gene: TRBV28
J gene: TRBJ2-1
clone size: once
D gene: -
CDR3 protein: CASSLIYQGIKDEQFF
CDR3 DNA: TGTGCCAGCAGTTTAATTTATCAGGGGATTAAGGATGAGCAGTTCTTC

V gene: TRBV30
J gene: TRBJ1-2
clone size: once
D gene: -
CDR3 protein: CAWSIDRLRGYTF
CDR3 DNA: TGTGCCTGGAGTATCGACCGGCTTAGGGGCTACACCTTC